The rows below give T cell receptor beta chains drawn from one sample of a study of T cells in Graves' hyperthyroidism and ophthalmopathy. TCRdb re-called the multiplex PCR reads through MiXCR, storing one row per CDR3 protein. The repertoire holds about 250,000 distinct CDR3 sequences, with around 22% as singletons. The sample comprised blood. Receptor source: a man between 25 and 39 years old with Graves' ophthalmopathy. CDR3s include the opening cysteine and the closing phenylalanine or tryptophan. Fields, in order: V gene, clone size, J gene, D gene, CDR3 DNA, CDR3 protein. The D gene is left open where the match is weak. Rows may omit the clone size; those that give it use once, few, many or a size class.

TRBV7-3,.,TRBJ2-7,TRBD1,TGTGCCAGCAGCTTAACGGGAATTTCCTGGGACAGCCGAGCCGGCGAGCAGTACTTC,CASSLTGISWDSRAGEQYF
TRBV28,.,TRBJ2-4,TRBD1,TGTGCCAGCAGTTTCGACAGGGTTGACATTCAGTACTTC,CASSFDRVDIQYF
TRBV12-3/TRBV12-4,.,TRBJ2-7,.,TGTGCCAGCATGTTGGCGGGATCTACCGAGCAGTACTTC,CASMLAGSTEQYF
TRBV28,few,TRBJ2-7,TRBD1,TGTGCCAGCAGCCGCCCCGGCAGGGGGTCGTACGAGCAGTACTTC,CASSRPGRGSYEQYF
TRBV20-1,many,TRBJ2-5,TRBD2,TGCAGTGCTAGAGATAATCGGGAGCGGGGCCTAAAGGAGACCCAGTACTTC,CSARDNRERGLKETQYF
TRBV27,.,TRBJ1-1,.,TGTGCCAGCAGTTTGGTCAGGGCCTCTGAAGCTTTCTTT,CASSLVRASEAFF
TRBV28,many,TRBJ1-4,.,TGTGCCAGCCGCGTGACGGAGAGTGAAAAACTGTTTTTT,CASRVTESEKLFF
TRBV20-1,.,TRBJ1-2,.,TGCAGTGCGTCACCTCCGGGACGGCCTCGGGGTGGCTACACCTTC,CSASPPGRPRGGYTF
TRBV6-1,few,TRBJ2-7,TRBD2,TGTGCCAGCAGCTCACCTGGAGCGGGAGTGGAAGAGCAGTACTTC,CASSSPGAGVEEQYF
TRBV10-3,.,TRBJ1-1,.,TGTGCCACCCGCCCGGAGTTAGGTGAAGCTTTCTTT,CATRPELGEAFF
TRBV3-1,.,TRBJ1-1,.,TGTGCCAGCAGCCACCTCCTCGGTGGGGACACTGAAGCTTTCTTT,CASSHLLGGDTEAFF
TRBV5-1,.,TRBJ2-7,.,TGCGCCAGCAGCTTGCATACCGGGGTGGGGGAGCAGTACTTC,CASSLHTGVGEQYF
TRBV5-1,.,TRBJ2-3,.,TGCGCCAGCAGCACTTCGGGGGAGCACACAGATACGCAGTATTTT,CASSTSGEHTDTQYF
TRBV20-1,.,TRBJ2-1,TRBD2,TGCAGTGCTCCTCGGGGGGGAGGGCCCTACAATGAGCAGTTCTTC,CSAPRGGGPYNEQFF
TRBV3-1,few,TRBJ1-4,.,TGTGCCAGCGGAAGGGGGGATGGGACTAATGAAAAACTGTTTTTT,CASGRGDGTNEKLFF
TRBV20-1,few,TRBJ2-7,TRBD1,TGCAGTGCTAGAGACGGGGACAGGGGCTCCTACGAGCAGTACTTC,CSARDGDRGSYEQYF
TRBV4-1,.,TRBJ1-4,.,TGCGCCAGCAGACCCAGGGTGTCTAGTGAAAAACTGTTTTTT,CASRPRVSSEKLFF
TRBV5-1,many,TRBJ2-7,TRBD2,TGCGCCAGCAGCCCAGGACTAGCGGGAGGGCCCTCATACGAGCAGTACTTC,CASSPGLAGGPSYEQYF
TRBV28,many,TRBJ2-7,TRBD1,TGTGCCAGCAGTCCGACTGGGACAGCTGACTACGAGCAGTACTTC,CASSPTGTADYEQYF
TRBV28,many,TRBJ2-7,.,TGTGCCAGCAGTTTAGGCGGGGCTTACTACGAGCAGTACTTC,CASSLGGAYYEQYF
TRBV6-2/TRBV6-3,few,TRBJ1-3,.,TGTGCCAGCAGTTACTCGAAAACGGCCCGCTCTGGAAACACCATATATTTT,CASSYSKTARSGNTIYF
TRBV24-1,.,TRBJ2-1,TRBD2,TGTGCCACCAGTGATTTGGCCCCTACAGCGGGATACAATGAGCAGTTCTTC,CATSDLAPTAGYNEQFF
TRBV5-1,.,TRBJ2-5,.,TGCGCCAGCAGCTCACCGCGGGGACGGGAGACCCAGTACTTC,CASSSPRGRETQYF
TRBV6-2/TRBV6-3,.,TRBJ1-5,.,TGTGCCAGCAGAGAGGACAGCCATCAGCCCCAGCATTTT,CASREDSHQPQHF
TRBV9,few,TRBJ2-7,.,TGTGCCAGCAGCGTAGAAATAGGGAGCTACGAGCAGTACTTC,CASSVEIGSYEQYF
TRBV20-1,few,TRBJ1-5,.,TGCAGTGCTACCAAGACGGATAGCAATCAGCCCCAGCATTTT,CSATKTDSNQPQHF
TRBV28,few,TRBJ2-1,.,TGTGCCAGCAGTTTCGACGGGAGCCCCTTAGATGAGCAGTTCTTC,CASSFDGSPLDEQFF
TRBV29-1,.,TRBJ2-5,.,TGCAGCGTTGGGGTAGACAGCCTCGGAGAGACCCAGTACTTC,CSVGVDSLGETQYF
TRBV2,.,TRBJ1-2,.,TGTGCCGGCAAAGGAGAGACCGACTATGGCTACACCTTC,CAGKGETDYGYTF
TRBV12-3/TRBV12-4,many,TRBJ1-1,.,TGTGCCAGCAGTTTAGGAGTAGGCACTGAAGCTTTCTTT,CASSLGVGTEAFF
TRBV3-1,few,TRBJ2-5,.,TGTGCCAGCAGCGTAGCTGGAGGGGCAAAGGAGGAGACCCAGTACTTC,CASSVAGGAKEETQYF
TRBV12-5,few,TRBJ2-1,.,TGTGCTAGTGGTTTCATAACGAGCGGAGCTAGTTACAATGAGCAGTTCTTC,CASGFITSGASYNEQFF
TRBV3-1,.,TRBJ1-2,.,TGTGCCAGCAGCCAAGATTTGAAGCGGTCATTCACCTTC,CASSQDLKRSFTF
TRBV20-1,few,TRBJ2-2,.,TGCAGTGCTAGAGCTCGACTAAACACCGGGGAGCTGTTTTTT,CSARARLNTGELFF
TRBV10-3,.,TRBJ1-4,.,TGTGCCATCAGTAACCGACAGGACGCCGGGGAAAAACTGTTTTTT,CAISNRQDAGEKLFF
TRBV5-1,.,TRBJ2-1,.,TGCGCCAGCAGCCCCCTTTGGGGAGGGGGCAATGAGCAGTTCTTC,CASSPLWGGGNEQFF
TRBV29-1,many,TRBJ2-1,TRBD1,TGCAGCGTGGGAAAACAGGGGTTAAGGAATGAGCAGTTCTTC,CSVGKQGLRNEQFF
TRBV5-4,.,TRBJ2-5,TRBD2,TGTGCCAGCAGAAATGGGACTAGCGGGAGCAAGACCCAGTACTTC,CASRNGTSGSKTQYF
TRBV6-2/TRBV6-3,few,TRBJ1-2,TRBD1,TGTGCCAGCAGGACCCAAGCGACAGGGGGAAATGGCTACACCTTC,CASRTQATGGNGYTF
TRBV2,few,TRBJ2-3,.,TGTGCCAGCAGGAGGGCGGGACCCTACACAGATACGCAGTATTTT,CASRRAGPYTDTQYF
TRBV5-1,.,TRBJ2-7,TRBD2,TGCGCCAGCAGCTATACCTATAGCGGGAGGGCCGGTTACGAGCAGTACTTC,CASSYTYSGRAGYEQYF
TRBV6-1,many,TRBJ2-7,.,TGTGCCAGCAGTGCCTACAGGGCATCTTCAGAGCAGTACTTC,CASSAYRASSEQYF
TRBV20-1,few,TRBJ1-2,.,TGCAGTGCTAAAGTGGGATTATACTATGGCTACACCTTC,CSAKVGLYYGYTF
TRBV6-1,.,TRBJ1-5,.,TGTGCCTGCAGCCGTCCGGGTCAGCCCCAGCATTTT,CACSRPGQPQHF
TRBV7-9,.,TRBJ1-4,TRBD1,TGTGCCAGCAGCTTGGGGACAGGGGTTTATGAAAAACTGTTTTTT,CASSLGTGVYEKLFF